Listed below are T cell receptor beta chains from one sample, sequenced in a study of cytomegalovirus exposure and HLA in healthy donors. TCRdb's copy holds only in-frame clones and misses some; the assay was immunoSEQ multiplex PCR. The sample holds about 130,000 clones, roughly 90% seen once. The sequenced sample consisted of PBMCs. The receptors were sampled from a man aged 30 to 45 in good health and CMV-seronegative. Each CDR3 is given with its conserved first and last residue.

>TRBV7-9|TRBJ2-7
CASSLTNYEQYF
>TRBV5-1|TRBJ2-2
CASSGLAGRTGELFF
>TRBV19|TRBJ1-2
CASSETGGAEGYTF
>TRBV5-6|TRBJ2-3
CASSWDRGTDTQYF
>TRBV27|TRBJ1-1
CASSVNGLRQANTEAFF
>TRBV5-1|TRBJ1-3
CASSEGRPGNTIYF
>TRBV2|TRBJ2-5
CASSQETQYF
>TRBV5-1|TRBJ2-1
CASRLSANSYNEQFF
>TRBV2|TRBJ2-2
CASKKGAGTGELFF
>TRBV5-1|TRBJ1-2
CASSPDSLYGYTF
>TRBV19|TRBJ2-7
CASGLAFGSEQYF
>TRBV6-1|TRBJ2-7
CASSDAYYRDRVGEQYF
>TRBV7-3|TRBJ1-1
CASKRSMNTEAFF
>TRBV10-3|TRBJ1-2
CAISEHTGGGYGYTF
>TRBV5-1|TRBJ2-3
CASGLAGDTDTQYF
>TRBV7-2|TRBJ2-5
CASSTRGRRQETQYF
>TRBV5-4|TRBJ1-5
CASSRQGAGQPQHF
>TRBV7-8|TRBJ1-1
CASSLGSGGDTEAFF
>TRBV4-1|TRBJ2-1
CASSQSDSYNEQFF
>TRBV2|TRBJ2-7
CASKLTSGGTGEQYF
>TRBV19|TRBJ2-1
CASSTLQVLMNEQFF
>TRBV6-1|TRBJ2-7
CASSVVGGVLYEQYF
>TRBV13|TRBJ1-2
CASSLGGKYYGYTF
>TRBV29-1|TRBJ1-5
CSARDSLNQPQHF
>TRBV5-1|TRBJ2-2
CASSSDRGSTGELFF
>TRBV2|TRBJ1-2
CAGKTESYGYTF
>TRBV7-2|TRBJ2-7
CASSLSGTSGSYF
>TRBV7-3|TRBJ2-1
CASSFGGASDEQFF
>TRBV5-1|TRBJ2-1
CASTSTGSEQFF
>TRBV7-8|TRBJ2-3
CASSRTSGSDTQYF
>TRBV5-6|TRBJ1-1
CASGGDRKVAEAFF
>TRBV4-1|TRBJ2-7
CASSQESPYEQYF
>TRBV6-6|TRBJ2-7
CASSWAQGTYEQYF
>TRBV18|TRBJ1-4
CASSPAGTGVLTNEKLFF
>TRBV5-4|TRBJ1-1
CASSWQGQGNTEAFF
>TRBV5-1|TRBJ2-5
CASFKGGRDETQYF
>TRBV30|TRBJ2-2
CAWKFSRDGELFF
>TRBV30|TRBJ1-2
CAWSAKGGYTF
>TRBV30|TRBJ1-1
CAWSVGVRAFF
>TRBV6-5|TRBJ2-4
CASSSDSSIQYF
>TRBV9|TRBJ1-1
CASSVGRRATEAFF
>TRBV6-1|TRBJ2-1
CASSVSGAYNEQFF
>TRBV7-2|TRBJ2-7
CASIPGTVQYEQYF
>TRBV7-7|TRBJ2-3
CASSFNGGPSDPQYF
>TRBV9|TRBJ2-1
CASSVAAGTSWSDEQFF
>TRBV5-1|TRBJ2-7
CASSLGSQGSYEQYF
>TRBV30|TRBJ2-7
CAWSTPRYLLYF
>TRBV5-4|TRBJ2-7
CASSLETRTRQYF
>TRBV14|TRBJ2-1
CASSQTFTRDRENMGSYNEQFF
>TRBV6-1|TRBJ2-1
CASSEIWDRESNEQFF
>TRBV6-5|TRBJ2-7
CASSYSSGATYEQYF
>TRBV19|TRBJ2-7
CASSIREGYEQYF
>TRBV18|TRBJ1-1
CASSGGQNTEAFF
>TRBV29-1|TRBJ2-7
CSGQENYEQYF
>TRBV15|TRBJ1-5
CATSRRSSNQPQHF
>TRBV5-1|TRBJ1-5
CASSLQPGENQPQHF
>TRBV30|TRBJ1-5
CAWSGQQGGNQPQHF
>TRBV9|TRBJ1-5
CASSVHGDSDQPQHF
>TRBV7-9|TRBJ2-5
CASSYLGQPPETQYF
>TRBV11-2|TRBJ1-2
CASSLDPFYGYTF